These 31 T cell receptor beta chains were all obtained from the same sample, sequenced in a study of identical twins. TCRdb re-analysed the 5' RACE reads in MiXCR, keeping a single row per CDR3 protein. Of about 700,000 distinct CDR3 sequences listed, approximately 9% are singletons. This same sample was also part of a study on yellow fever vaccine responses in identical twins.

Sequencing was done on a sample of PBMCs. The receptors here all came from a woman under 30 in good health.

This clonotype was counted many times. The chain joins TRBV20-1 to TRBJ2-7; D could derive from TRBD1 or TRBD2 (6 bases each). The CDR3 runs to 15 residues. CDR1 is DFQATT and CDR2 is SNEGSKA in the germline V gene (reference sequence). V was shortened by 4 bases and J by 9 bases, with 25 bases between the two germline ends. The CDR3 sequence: CSATSTGASSAVQYF. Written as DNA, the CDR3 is TGCAGTGCTACCTCGACGGGGGCGTCTTCGGCAGTGCAGTACTTC.

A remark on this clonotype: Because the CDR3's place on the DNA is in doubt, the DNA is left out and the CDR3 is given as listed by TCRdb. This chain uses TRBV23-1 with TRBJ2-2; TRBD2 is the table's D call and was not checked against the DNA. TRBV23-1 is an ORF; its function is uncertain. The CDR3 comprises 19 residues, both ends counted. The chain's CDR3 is CASRPLPSAADRTPGSCFF.

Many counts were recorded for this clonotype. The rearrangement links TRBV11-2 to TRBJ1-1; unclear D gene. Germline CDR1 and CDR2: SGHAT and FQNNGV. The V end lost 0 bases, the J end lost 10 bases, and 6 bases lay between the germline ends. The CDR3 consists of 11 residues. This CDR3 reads CASSLERGAFF. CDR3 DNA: TGTGCCAGCAGCTTAGAACGAGGAGCTTTCTTT. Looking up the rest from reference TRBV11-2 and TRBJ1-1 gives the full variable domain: EAGVAQSPRYKIIEKRQSVAFWCNPISGHATLYWYQQILGQGPKLLIQFQNNGVVDDSQLPKDRFSAERLKGVDSTLKIQPAKLEDSAVYLCASSLERGAFFGQGTRLTVV.

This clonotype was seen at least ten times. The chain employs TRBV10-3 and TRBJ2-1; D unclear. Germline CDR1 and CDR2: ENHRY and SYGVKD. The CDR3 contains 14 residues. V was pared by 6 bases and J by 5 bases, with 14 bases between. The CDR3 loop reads CAIRDLLGNNEQFF. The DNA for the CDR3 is TGTGCCATCAGGGACCTGTTGGGGAACAATGAGCAGTTCTTC.

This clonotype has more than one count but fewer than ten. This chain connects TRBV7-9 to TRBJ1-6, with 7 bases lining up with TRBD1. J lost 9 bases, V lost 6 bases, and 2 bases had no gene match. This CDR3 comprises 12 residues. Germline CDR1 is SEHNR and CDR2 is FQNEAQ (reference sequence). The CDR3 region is CASRPGGSPLHF. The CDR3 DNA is TGTGCCAGCAGACCAGGGGGTTCACCCCTCCACTTT.

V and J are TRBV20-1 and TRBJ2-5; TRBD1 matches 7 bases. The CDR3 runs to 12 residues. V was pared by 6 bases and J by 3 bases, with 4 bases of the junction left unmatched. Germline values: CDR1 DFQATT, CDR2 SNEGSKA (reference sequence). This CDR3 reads CSAQGQKETQYF. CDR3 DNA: TGCAGTGCCCAGGGACAGAAAGAGACCCAGTACTTC.

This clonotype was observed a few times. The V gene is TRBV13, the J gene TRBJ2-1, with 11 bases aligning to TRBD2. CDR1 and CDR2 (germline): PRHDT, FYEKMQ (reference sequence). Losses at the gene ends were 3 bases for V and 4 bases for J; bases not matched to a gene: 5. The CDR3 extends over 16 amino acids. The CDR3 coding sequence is TGTGCCAGCAGCTTTACCGGGACTAGCGGATACAATGAGCAGTTCTTC. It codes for CASSFTGTSGYNEQFF.

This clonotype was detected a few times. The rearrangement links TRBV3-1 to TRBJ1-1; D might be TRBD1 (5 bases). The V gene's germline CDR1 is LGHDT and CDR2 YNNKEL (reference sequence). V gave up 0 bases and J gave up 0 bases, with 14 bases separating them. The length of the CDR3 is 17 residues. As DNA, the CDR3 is TGTGCCAGCAGCCAAGATACGGGGGAACCGTTGAACACTGAAGCTTTCTTT. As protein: CASSQDTGEPLNTEAFF.

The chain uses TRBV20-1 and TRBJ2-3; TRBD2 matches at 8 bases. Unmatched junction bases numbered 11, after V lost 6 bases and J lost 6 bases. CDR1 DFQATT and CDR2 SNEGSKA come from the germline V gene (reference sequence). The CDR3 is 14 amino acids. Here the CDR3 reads CSASGTRGSDTQYF. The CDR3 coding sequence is TGCAGTGCCAGCGGGACTAGGGGTTCTGATACGCAGTATTTT.

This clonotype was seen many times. The CDR3 DNA is TGTGCCACCAGCAGAGGGACTAGCGGGACGGAGACCCAGTACTTC. Its protein is CATSRGTSGTETQYF. The chain carries TRBV15 and TRBJ2-5; TRBD2 agrees at 12 bases. The V gene's germline CDR1 is LNHNV and CDR2 YYDKDF (reference sequence). J lost 5 bases, V lost 1 base, and 2 bases had no gene match. The CDR3 has 15 residues.

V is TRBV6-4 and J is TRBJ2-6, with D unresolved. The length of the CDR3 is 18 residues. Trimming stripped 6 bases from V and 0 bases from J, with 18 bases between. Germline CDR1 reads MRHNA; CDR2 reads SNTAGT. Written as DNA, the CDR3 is TGTGCCAGCAGCGCGCTGCCGATCACGCTCTCTGGGGCCAACGTCCTGACTTTC. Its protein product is CASSALPITLSGANVLTF.

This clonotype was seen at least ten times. CDR3 sequence (DNA): TGTGCCAGCAGCCAAGGCGGGAGGGCCACCCAGTACTTC. Translated, it gives CASSQGGRATQYF. This chain connects TRBV4-2 to TRBJ2-7; 9 bases map to TRBD2. Losses at the gene ends were 1 base for V and 10 bases for J; bases not matched to a gene: 5. Germline V gene lookup returns CDR1 LGHNA and CDR2 YNFKEQ. This CDR3 comprises 13 residues.

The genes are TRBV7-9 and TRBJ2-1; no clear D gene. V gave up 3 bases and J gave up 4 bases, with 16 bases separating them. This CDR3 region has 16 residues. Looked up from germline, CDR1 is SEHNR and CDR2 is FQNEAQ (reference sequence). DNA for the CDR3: TGTGCCAGCAGCTTTCGGCCCGAACTCGGGTACAATGAGCAGTTCTTC. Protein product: CASSFRPELGYNEQFF.

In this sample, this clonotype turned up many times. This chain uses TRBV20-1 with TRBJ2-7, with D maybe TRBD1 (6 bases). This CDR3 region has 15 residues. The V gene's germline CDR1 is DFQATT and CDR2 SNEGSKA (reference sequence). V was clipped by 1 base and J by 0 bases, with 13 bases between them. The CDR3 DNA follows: TGCAGTGCTAGAGGCGAGTGGGGGCTCTCCTACGAGCAGTACTTC. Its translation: CSARGEWGLSYEQYF.

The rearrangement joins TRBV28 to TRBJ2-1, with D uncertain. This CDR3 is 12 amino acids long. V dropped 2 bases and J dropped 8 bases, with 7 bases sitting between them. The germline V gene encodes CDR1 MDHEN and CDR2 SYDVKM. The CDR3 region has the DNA TGTGCCAGCAGTTTAACCGTATATGAGCAGTTCTTC. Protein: CASSLTVYEQFF.

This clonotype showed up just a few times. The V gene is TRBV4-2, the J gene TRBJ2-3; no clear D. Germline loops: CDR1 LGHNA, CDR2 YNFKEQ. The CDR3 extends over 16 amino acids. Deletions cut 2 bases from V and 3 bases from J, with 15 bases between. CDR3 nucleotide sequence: TGTGCCAGCAGCCAAATTGGTACTGGGTTTACAGATACGCAGTATTTT. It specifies CASSQIGTGFTDTQYF.

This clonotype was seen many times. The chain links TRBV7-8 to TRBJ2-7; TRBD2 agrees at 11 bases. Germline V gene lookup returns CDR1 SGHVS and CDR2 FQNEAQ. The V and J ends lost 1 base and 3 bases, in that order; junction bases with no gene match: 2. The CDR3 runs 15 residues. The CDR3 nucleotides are TGTGCCAGCAGCTTAGTGGGACTAGCGGACTACGAGCAGTACTTC. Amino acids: CASSLVGLADYEQYF.

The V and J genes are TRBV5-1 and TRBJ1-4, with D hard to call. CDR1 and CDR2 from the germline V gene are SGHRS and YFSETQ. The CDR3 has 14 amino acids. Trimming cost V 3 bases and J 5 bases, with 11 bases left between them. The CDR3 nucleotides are TGCGCCAGCAGCTCAGGACTGGCCAATGAAAAACTGTTTTTT. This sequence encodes CASSSGLANEKLFF.

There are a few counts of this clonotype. Written as DNA, the CDR3 is TGTGCCAGCAGTTACGACCCCACCGCGCAGGGAGCCAAAAACATTCAGTACTTC. Translation gives CASSYDPTAQGAKNIQYF. This chain joins TRBV6-2 or TRBV6-3 and TRBJ2-4; possible D gene TRBD1, 5 bases. The CDR3 extends over 18 amino acids. Trimming stripped 2 bases from V and 0 bases from J, with 17 bases between. In germline, CDR1 is MNHEY, CDR2 SVGEGT.

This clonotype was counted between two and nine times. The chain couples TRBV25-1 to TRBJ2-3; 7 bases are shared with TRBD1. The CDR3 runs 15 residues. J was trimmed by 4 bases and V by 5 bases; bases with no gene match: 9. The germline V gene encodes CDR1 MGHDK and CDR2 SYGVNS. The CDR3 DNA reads TGTGCCAGCAGTAACCGGGACAGACCCCCAGATACGCAGTATTTT. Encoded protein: CASSNRDRPPDTQYF.

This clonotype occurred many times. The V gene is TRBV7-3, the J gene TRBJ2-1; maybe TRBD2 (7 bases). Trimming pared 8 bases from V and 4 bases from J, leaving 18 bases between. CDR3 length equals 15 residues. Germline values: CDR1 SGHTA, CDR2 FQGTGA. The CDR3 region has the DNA TGTGCCAGCTCCCCTTTAGGGGGGGGATACAATGAGCAGTTCTTC. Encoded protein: CASSPLGGGYNEQFF.

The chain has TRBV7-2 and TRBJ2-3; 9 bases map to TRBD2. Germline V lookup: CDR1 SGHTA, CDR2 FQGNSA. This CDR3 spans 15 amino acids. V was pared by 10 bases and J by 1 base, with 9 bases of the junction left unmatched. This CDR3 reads CATIPRGGGTDTQYF. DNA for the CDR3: TGTGCCACCATCCCGCGGGGGGGAGGCACAGATACGCAGTATTTT.

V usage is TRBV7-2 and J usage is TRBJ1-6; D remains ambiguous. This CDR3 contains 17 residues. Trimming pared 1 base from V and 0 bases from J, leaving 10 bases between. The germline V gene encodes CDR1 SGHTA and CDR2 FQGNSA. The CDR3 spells CASSLEGPSSYNSPLHF. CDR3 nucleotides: TGTGCCAGCAGCTTAGAAGGCCCAAGCTCCTATAATTCACCCCTCCACTTT.

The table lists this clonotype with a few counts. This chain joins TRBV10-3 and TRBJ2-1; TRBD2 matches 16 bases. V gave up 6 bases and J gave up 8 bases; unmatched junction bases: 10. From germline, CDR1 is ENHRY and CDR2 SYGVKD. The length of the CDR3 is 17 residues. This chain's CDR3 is CAISLSGTSGRAYEQFF. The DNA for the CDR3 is TGTGCCATCAGCCTCAGTGGGACTAGCGGGAGGGCCTATGAGCAGTTCTTC.

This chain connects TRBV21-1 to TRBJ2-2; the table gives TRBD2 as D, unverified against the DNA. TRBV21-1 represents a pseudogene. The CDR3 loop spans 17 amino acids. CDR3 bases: TGTGCCAGCGATCTACGCCGGCCAGGGCCTAACGGCGGGGAGCTGTTTTTT. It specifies CASDLRRPGPNGGELFF.

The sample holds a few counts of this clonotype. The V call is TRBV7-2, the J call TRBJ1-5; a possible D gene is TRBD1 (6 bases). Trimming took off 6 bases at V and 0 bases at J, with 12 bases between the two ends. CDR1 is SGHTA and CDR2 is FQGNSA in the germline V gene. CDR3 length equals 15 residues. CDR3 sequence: CASRVTGVSNQPQHF. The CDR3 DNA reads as TGTGCCAGCAGAGTGACAGGAGTTAGCAATCAGCCCCAGCATTTT.

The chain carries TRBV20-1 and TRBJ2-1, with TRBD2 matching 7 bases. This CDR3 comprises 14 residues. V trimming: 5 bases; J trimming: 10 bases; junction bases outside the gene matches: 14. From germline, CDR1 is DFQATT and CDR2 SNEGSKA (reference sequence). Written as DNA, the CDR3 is TGCAGTGCTTCCGTTGCGGGAGCTTTACGGGAGCAGTTCTTC. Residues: CSASVAGALREQFF.

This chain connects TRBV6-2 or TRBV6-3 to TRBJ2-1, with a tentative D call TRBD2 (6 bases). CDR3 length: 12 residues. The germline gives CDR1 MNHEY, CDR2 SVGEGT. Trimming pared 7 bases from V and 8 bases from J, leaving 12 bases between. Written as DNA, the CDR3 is TGTGCCAGCAAGACAGCTAGCGATGAGCAGTTCTTC. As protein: CASKTASDEQFF.

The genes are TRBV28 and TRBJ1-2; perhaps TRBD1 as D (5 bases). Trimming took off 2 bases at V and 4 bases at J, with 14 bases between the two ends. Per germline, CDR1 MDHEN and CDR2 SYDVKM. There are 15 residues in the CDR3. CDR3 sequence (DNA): TGTGCCAGCAGTTTAACAGGCCTAACCTCCTATGGCTACACCTTC. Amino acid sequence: CASSLTGLTSYGYTF.

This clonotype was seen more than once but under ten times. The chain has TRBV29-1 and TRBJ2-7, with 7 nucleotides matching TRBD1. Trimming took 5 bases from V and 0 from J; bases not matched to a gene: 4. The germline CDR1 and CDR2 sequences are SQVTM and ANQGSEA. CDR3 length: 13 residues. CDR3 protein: CSVTGASSYEQYF. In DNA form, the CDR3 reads TGCAGCGTTACAGGGGCCAGCTCCTACGAGCAGTACTTC.

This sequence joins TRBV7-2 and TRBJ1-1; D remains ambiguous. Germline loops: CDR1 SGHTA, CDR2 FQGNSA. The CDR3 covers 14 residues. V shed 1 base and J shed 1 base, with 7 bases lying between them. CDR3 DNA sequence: TGTGCCAGCAGCTTAGAAGTGCGGAACACTGAAGCTTTCTTT. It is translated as CASSLEVRNTEAFF.